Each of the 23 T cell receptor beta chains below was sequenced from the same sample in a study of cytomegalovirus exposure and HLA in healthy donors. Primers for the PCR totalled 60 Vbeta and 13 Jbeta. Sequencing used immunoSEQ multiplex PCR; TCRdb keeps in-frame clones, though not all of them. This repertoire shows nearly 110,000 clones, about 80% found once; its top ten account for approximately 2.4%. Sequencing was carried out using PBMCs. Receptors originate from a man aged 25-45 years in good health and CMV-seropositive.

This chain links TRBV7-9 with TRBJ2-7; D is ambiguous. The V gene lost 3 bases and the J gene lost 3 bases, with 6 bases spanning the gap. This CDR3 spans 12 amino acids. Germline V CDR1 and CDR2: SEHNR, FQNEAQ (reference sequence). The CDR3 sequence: CASSLENYEQYF. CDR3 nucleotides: TGTGCCAGCAGCTTGGAGAACTACGAGCAGTACTTC.

The CDR3 is CASSVGAPPQETQYF. CDR3 DNA sequence: TGTGCCAGCAGCGTAGGAGCCCCCCCCCAAGAGACCCAGTACTTC. The J gene is TRBJ2-5, the V gene TRBV9; no clear D gene. V lost 0 bases and J 1 base, leaving 10 bases between the germline ends. Germline-derived CDR1 and CDR2 are SGDLS and YYNGEE. The CDR3 contains 15 residues.

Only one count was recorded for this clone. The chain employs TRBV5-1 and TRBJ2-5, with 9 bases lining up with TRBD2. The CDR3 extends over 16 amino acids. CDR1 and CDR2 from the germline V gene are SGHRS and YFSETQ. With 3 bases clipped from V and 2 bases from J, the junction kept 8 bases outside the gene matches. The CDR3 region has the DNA TGCGCCAGCAGCTGGCAAGCGGGGGGTCTGCAAGAGACCCAGTACTTC. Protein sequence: CASSWQAGGLQETQYF.

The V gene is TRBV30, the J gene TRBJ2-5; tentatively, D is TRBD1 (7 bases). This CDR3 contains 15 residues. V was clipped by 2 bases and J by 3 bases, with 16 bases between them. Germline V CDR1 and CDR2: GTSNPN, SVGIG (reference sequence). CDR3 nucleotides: TGTGCCTGGAGTTTTCCCCAGGGGGGTAAAGAGACCCAGTACTTC. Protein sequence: CAWSFPQGGKETQYF.

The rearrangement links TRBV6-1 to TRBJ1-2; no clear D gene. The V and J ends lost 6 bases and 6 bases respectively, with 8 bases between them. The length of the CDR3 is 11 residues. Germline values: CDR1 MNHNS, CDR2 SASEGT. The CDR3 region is CASRVGDGYTF. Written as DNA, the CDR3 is TGTGCCAGCAGGGTAGGAGATGGCTACACCTTC.

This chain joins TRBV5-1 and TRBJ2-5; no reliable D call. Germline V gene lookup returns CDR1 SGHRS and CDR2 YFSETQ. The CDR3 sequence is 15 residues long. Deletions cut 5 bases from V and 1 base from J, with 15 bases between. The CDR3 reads CASSLVELLQETQYF. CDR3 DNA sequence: TGCGCCAGCAGTCTTGTAGAGCTGCTCCAAGAGACCCAGTACTTC. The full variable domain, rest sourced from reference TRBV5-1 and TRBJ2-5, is KAGVTQTPRYLIKTRGQQVTLSCSPISGHRSVSWYQQTPGQGLQFLFEYFSETQRNKGNFPGRFSGRQFSNSRSEMNVSTLELGDSALYLCASSLVELLQETQYFGPGTRLLVL.

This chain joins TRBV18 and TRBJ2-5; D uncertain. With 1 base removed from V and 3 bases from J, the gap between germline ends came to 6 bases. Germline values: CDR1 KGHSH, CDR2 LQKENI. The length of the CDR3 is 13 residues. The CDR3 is CASSPLEKETQYF. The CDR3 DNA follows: TGTGCCAGCTCACCACTAGAGAAAGAGACCCAGTACTTC. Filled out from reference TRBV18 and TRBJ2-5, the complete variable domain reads NAGVMQNPRHLVRRRGQEARLRCSPMKGHSHVYWYRQLPEEGLKFMVYLQKENIIDESGMPKERFSAEFPKEGPSILRIQQVVRGDSAAYFCASSPLEKETQYFGPGTRLLVL.

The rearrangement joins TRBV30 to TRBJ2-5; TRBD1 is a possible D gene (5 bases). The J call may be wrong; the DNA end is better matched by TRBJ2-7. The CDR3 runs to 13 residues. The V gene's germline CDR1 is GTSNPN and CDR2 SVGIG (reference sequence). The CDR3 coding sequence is TGTGCCTGGAGTAGGGGAATTGTCCACGAGCAGTACTTC. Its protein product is CAWSRGIVHEQYF.

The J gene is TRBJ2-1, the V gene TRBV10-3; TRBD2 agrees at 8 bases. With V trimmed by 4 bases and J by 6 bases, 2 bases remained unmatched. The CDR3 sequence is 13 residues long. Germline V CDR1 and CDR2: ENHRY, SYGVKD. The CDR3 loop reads CAISGSGGNEQFF. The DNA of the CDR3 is TGTGCCATCAGTGGAAGCGGGGGCAATGAGCAGTTCTTC.

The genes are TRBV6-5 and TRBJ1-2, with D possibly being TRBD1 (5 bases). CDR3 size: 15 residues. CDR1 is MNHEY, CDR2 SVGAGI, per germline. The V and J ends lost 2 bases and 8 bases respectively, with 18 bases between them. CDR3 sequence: CASSYGSGPTKGYTF. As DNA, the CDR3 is TGTGCCAGCAGTTACGGGTCAGGGCCCACCAAGGGCTACACCTTC.

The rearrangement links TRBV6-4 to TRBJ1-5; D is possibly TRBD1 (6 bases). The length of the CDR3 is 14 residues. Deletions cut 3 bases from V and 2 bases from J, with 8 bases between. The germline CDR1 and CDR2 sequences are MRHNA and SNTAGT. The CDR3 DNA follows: TGTGCCAGCAGTGAACAGGGAGGCAATCAGCCCCAGCATTTT. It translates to CASSEQGGNQPQHF.

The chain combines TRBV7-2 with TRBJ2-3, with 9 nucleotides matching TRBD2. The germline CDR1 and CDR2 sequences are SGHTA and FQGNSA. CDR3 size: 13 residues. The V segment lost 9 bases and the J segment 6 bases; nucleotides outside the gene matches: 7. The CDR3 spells CARGRGGSDTQYF. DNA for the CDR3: TGTGCCAGGGGGCGGGGGGGGAGTGATACGCAGTATTTT.

The CDR3 spells CASSSTGYHNSPLHF. CDR3 nucleotides: TGTGCCAGCAGCTCGACAGGGTACCATAATTCACCCCTCCACTTT. V gene TRBV5-4 combines with J gene TRBJ1-6; 7 bases are a match to TRBD1. CDR1 and CDR2 (germline): SGHNT, YYREEE (reference sequence). V was clipped by 3 bases and J by 5 bases; unmatched bases: 5. The length of the CDR3 is 15 residues.

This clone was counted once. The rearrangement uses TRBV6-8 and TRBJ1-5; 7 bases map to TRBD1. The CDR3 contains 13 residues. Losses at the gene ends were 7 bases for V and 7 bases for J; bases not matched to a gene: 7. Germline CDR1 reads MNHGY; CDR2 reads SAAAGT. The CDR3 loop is CASTPGGGQPQHF. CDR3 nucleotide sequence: TGTGCCAGCACCCCAGGGGGAGGCCAGCCCCAGCATTTT.

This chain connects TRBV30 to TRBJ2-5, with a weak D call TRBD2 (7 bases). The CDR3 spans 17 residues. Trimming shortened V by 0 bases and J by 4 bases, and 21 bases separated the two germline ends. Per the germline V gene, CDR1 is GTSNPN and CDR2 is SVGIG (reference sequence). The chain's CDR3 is CAWSVGAGLGGSETQYF. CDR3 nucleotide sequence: TGTGCCTGGAGTGTAGGTGCCGGACTAGGGGGATCAGAGACCCAGTACTTC.

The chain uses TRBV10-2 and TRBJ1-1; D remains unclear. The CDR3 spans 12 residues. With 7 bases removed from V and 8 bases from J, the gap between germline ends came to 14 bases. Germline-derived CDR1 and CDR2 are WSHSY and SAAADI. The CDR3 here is CASTGEGSEAFF. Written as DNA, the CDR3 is TGCGCCAGCACTGGAGAGGGTTCAGAAGCTTTCTTT.

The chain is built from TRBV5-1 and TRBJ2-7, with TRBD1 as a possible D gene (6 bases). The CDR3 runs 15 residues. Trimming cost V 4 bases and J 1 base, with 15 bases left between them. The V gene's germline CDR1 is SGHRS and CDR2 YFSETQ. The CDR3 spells CASSPGMGTSYEQYF. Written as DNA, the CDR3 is TGCGCCAGCAGCCCAGGTATGGGGACATCCTACGAGCAGTACTTC.

The CDR3 spells CASSPGPGYEQYF. CDR3 DNA sequence: TGCGCCAGCAGCCCCGGGCCAGGGTACGAGCAGTACTTC. The rearrangement uses TRBV4-1 and TRBJ2-7; perhaps TRBD1 as D (5 bases). The CDR3 is 13 amino acids. Trimming left V 4 bases short and J 4 bases short, with 11 bases between. CDR1 is MGHRA and CDR2 is YSYEKL in the germline V gene.

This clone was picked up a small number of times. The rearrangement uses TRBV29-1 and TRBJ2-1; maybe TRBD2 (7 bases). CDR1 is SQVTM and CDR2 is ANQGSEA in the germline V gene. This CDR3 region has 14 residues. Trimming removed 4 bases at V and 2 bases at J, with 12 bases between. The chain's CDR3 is CSVGGGGPYNEQFF. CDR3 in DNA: TGCAGCGTTGGTGGCGGGGGCCCCTACAATGAGCAGTTCTTC.

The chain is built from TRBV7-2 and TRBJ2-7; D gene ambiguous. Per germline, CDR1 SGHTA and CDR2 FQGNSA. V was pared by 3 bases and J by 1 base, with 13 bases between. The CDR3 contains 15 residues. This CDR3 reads CASSLPIGFSYEQYF. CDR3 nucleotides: TGTGCCAGCAGCTTGCCCATCGGGTTTTCCTACGAGCAGTACTTC. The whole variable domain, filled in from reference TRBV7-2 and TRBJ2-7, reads GAGVSQSPSNKVTEKGKDVELRCDPISGHTALYWYRQSLGQGLEFLIYFQGNSAPDKSGLPSDRFSAERTGGSVSTLTIQRTQQEDSAVYLCASSLPIGFSYEQYFGPGTRLTVT.

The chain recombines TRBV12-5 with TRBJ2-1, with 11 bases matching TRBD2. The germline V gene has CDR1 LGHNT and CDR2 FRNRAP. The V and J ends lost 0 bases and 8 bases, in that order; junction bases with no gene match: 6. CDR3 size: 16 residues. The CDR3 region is CASGLVLASGGHEQFF. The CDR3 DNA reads TGTGCTAGTGGTTTGGTACTGGCTAGCGGGGGGCATGAGCAGTTCTTC.

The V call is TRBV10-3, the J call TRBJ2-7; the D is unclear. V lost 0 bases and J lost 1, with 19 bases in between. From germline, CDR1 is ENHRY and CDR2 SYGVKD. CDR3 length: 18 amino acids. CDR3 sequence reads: CAISESDSARKQSYEQYF. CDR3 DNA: TGTGCCATCAGTGAGTCTGATTCAGCCCGGAAACAGTCCTACGAGCAGTACTTC.

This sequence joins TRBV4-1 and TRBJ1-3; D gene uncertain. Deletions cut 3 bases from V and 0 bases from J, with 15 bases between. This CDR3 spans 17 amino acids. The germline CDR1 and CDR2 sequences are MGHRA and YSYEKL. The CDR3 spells CASSQLDMTFSGNTIYF. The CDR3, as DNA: TGCGCCAGCAGCCAGCTCGACATGACCTTCTCTGGAAACACCATATATTTT.